This is a list of T cell receptor beta chains from one sample in a study of T cells in Graves' hyperthyroidism and ophthalmopathy. One entry per CDR3 protein results from TCRdb running MiXCR on the multiplex PCR reads. The sample shows 600,000 to 650,000 distinct CDR3 sequences, around 15% of them seen only once. Sequencing used blood. These receptor sequences come from a woman aged 30 to 39 with Graves' hyperthyroidism. Each CDR3 is given with its conserved first and last residue. Size tells how often a clone was seen (once, few, many) or the class of an expanded clone, and some rows leave it out.

v_call	clone_size	j_call	cdr3_aa
TRBV11-2	NA	TRBJ2-2	CASSLQGASTGELFF
TRBV19	NA	TRBJ2-1	CASTIGTRYDNEQFF
TRBV7-9	NA	TRBJ2-1	CASSGQNLGNEQFF
TRBV6-5	NA	TRBJ2-1	CASSYSISRLSSYNEQFF
TRBV20-1	NA	TRBJ2-5	CSARASSKETQYF
TRBV6-6	few	TRBJ1-6	CASSYSDRNNSPLHF
TRBV9	many	TRBJ2-5	CASSYNMDTKTQYF
TRBV29-1	many	TRBJ1-1	CSVDLSGLNTEAFF
TRBV6-4	few	TRBJ1-1	CASPGRLGTEAFF
TRBV5-4	few	TRBJ1-4	CASSLGQGVEKLFF
TRBV6-2/TRBV6-3	many	TRBJ2-7	CASRTGTVYEQYF
TRBV4-2	few	TRBJ2-7	CASSQGGQGAGEQYF
TRBV29-1	NA	TRBJ2-7	CSVEDRVTYEQCF
TRBV28	many	TRBJ2-3	CASRRGLAGDSDTQYF
TRBV2	many	TRBJ1-2	CASSSIPSRGYTF
TRBV12-3/TRBV12-4	many	TRBJ2-3	CASSLRASGITDTQYF
TRBV6-1	many	TRBJ1-1	CASSFSHRGGTEAFF
TRBV20-1	many	TRBJ2-7	CSAAGPAWYEQYF
TRBV20-1	many	TRBJ2-7	CSARAGEGLNEQYF
TRBV5-1	many	TRBJ2-7	CASSSPDRYEQYF
TRBV24-1	many	TRBJ2-2	CATSPVADTGELFF
TRBV5-1	NA	TRBJ2-5	CASSAPSGQETQYF
TRBV20-1	many	TRBJ1-2	CSARARQAKSYTF
TRBV29-1	NA	TRBJ1-1	CSVLGFGGQVTGTEAFF
TRBV7-8	few	TRBJ2-2	CASRGRLAGLGSTGELFF
TRBV19	few	TRBJ1-5	CASRMGGSQPQHF
TRBV27	many	TRBJ2-1	CASSPRGGGWNEQFF
TRBV27	NA	TRBJ2-7	CASSLAGQSYEQYF
TRBV12-3/TRBV12-4	many	TRBJ2-1	CASSFAGLAGGNEQFF
TRBV27	many	TRBJ2-1	CAGSSGSYNEQFF
TRBV10-3	NA	TRBJ1-3	CAINGGAGSGNTIYF
TRBV30	many	TRBJ2-7	CALLAGPSYEQYF
TRBV7-2	many	TRBJ2-7	CASSIGRLAAPTYEQYF
TRBV29-1	NA	TRBJ2-2	CSVVSSGKNTGELFF
TRBV3-1	many	TRBJ2-7	CASSQQREGLEQYF
TRBV12-3/TRBV12-4	many	TRBJ2-1	CASSITGLAGFNEQFF
TRBV19	NA	TRBJ1-5	CASSGTGFHQPQHF
TRBV28	NA	TRBJ2-2	CASSLRLAVLVTGELFF
TRBV28	many	TRBJ2-2	CASRIDRGGTGELFF
TRBV7-2	NA	TRBJ1-1	CASSRGTGRGAFF
TRBV24-1	NA	TRBJ1-4	CATSPGRGATNEKLFF